A single sample gave rise to the 13 T cell receptor beta chains below, sequenced in a study of regulatory T cells in long-lasting Graves disease. Researchers made TCR beta libraries by using iRepertoire HTBI primers and running Arm-PCR on CDR3 regions. Via MiXCR, TCRdb re-called the multiplex PCR reads, giving one row per CDR3 protein. The sample records 400,000 to 450,000 distinct CDR3 sequences, over 15% being singletons. The time point is: newly diagnosed GD, antithyroid drugs for less than 3 months. The TCR library was made from RNA that had been extracted from PBMCs in TRIzol. These data also featured in a second study, about T cells in Graves' hyperthyroidism and ophthalmopathy.

The input for sequencing was peripheral blood mononuclear cells (PBMCs), taken at new diagnosis, from a patient treated with antithyroid drugs. Source of these receptors: a woman in her twenties or thirties with Graves disease.

This clonotype has a count of ten or more. The chain has TRBV7-9 and TRBJ2-7; tentatively, D is TRBD1 or TRBD2 (5 bases each). The CDR3 has 15 amino acids. CDR1 is SEHNR, CDR2 FQNEAQ, per germline (reference sequence). Trimming shortened V by 5 bases and J by 5 bases, and 19 bases separated the two germline ends. This chain's CDR3 is CASSAPGPFSHEQYF. CDR3 nucleotides: TGTGCCAGCAGCGCTCCGGGACCCTTTTCCCACGAGCAGTACTTC.

This clonotype was counted only a few times. The V gene is TRBV7-2, the J gene TRBJ2-7; D not resolved. V was trimmed by 5 bases and J by 2 bases, leaving 13 bases between them. The CDR3 spans 14 residues. Germline CDR1 SGHTA, CDR2 FQGNSA. The DNA of the CDR3 is TGTGCCAGCAGCACCCCGTCTAAAACCTACGAGCAGTACTTC. Translated, it gives CASSTPSKTYEQYF.

This clonotype was counted at least ten times. J is TRBJ2-2 and V is TRBV6-1, with D perhaps TRBD2 (6 bases). CDR1 is MNHNS, CDR2 SASEGT, per germline. CDR3 length: 16 amino acids. The V end was cut by 6 bases, the J end by 0 bases, with 14 bases between. The CDR3 protein is CASSLGLVPNTGELFF. Written as DNA, the CDR3 is TGTGCCAGCAGCCTGGGACTTGTCCCGAACACCGGGGAGCTGTTTTTT.

This clonotype was found many times. This chain uses TRBV12-3 or TRBV12-4 with TRBJ2-7, with 7 bases fitting TRBD1. This CDR3 has 13 residues. V shed 1 base and J 5 bases; nucleotides not matched to a gene: 2. CDR3 amino acids: CASSLGTGDEQYF. The CDR3 region has the DNA TGTGCCAGCAGTTTAGGGACAGGAGACGAGCAGTACTTC.

The table lists this clonotype with many counts. The V and J genes are TRBV28 and TRBJ1-6; D gene ambiguous. CDR1 and CDR2 from the germline V gene are MDHEN and SYDVKM. The V end was cut by 2 bases, the J end by 7 bases, with 3 bases between. There are 12 residues in the CDR3. CDR3 region: CASSLMNSPLHF. The CDR3 region has the DNA TGTGCCAGCAGTTTAATGAATTCACCCCTCCACTTT.

This chain links TRBV3-1 with TRBJ2-7; 8 nucleotides align to TRBD1. Germline V gene sequence: CDR1 LGHDT, CDR2 YNNKEL (reference sequence). V gave up 1 base and J gave up 4 bases; unmatched junction bases: 9. This CDR3 has 16 amino acids. The CDR3 bases are TGTGCCAGCAGCCAAGGGGTTGGGACAGGCCTTTACGAGCAGTACTTC. This codes for CASSQGVGTGLYEQYF.

This clonotype was observed at least ten times. The chain couples TRBV7-2 to TRBJ2-1; possibly TRBD2 for D (6 bases). Germline V gives CDR1 SGHTA, CDR2 FQGNSA. The length of the CDR3 is 13 residues. The ends were cut back, 1 base at V and 13 bases at J, with 14 bases in the middle. In DNA form, the CDR3 reads TGTGCCAGCAGCTTAGAGTGGACTAAAGGACAGTTCTTC. It codes for CASSLEWTKGQFF.

For the CDR3, the DNA is TGTGCCATGCCGGGACAGGGGCAGGACACTGAAGCTTTCTTT. Its protein product is CAMPGQGQDTEAFF. The genes are TRBV10-3 and TRBJ1-1, with 10 positions matching TRBD1. V lost 9 bases to trimming and J lost 3 bases; unmatched junction nucleotides: 7. The length of the CDR3 is 14 residues. From germline, CDR1 is ENHRY and CDR2 SYGVKD.

This clonotype was seen many times. Here the CDR3 reads CASSFVQGGEAFF. The DNA of the CDR3 is TGTGCCAGCAGCTTCGTACAGGGCGGTGAAGCTTTCTTT. This chain joins TRBV11-2 and TRBJ1-1, with a tentative D call TRBD1 (6 bases). Germline V gives CDR1 SGHAT, CDR2 FQNNGV. The CDR3 is 13 residues long. Trimming removed 3 bases at V and 7 bases at J, with 12 bases between.

V is TRBV13 and J is TRBJ2-1, with D perhaps being TRBD1 or TRBD2 (6 bases each). The CDR3 runs 16 residues. CDR1 is PRHDT and CDR2 is FYEKMQ in the germline V gene (reference sequence). Trimming cost V 5 bases and J 0 bases, with 14 bases left between them. The CDR3 DNA reads TGTGCCAGCAGCACTAGGGGGGAGAGCTCCTACAATGAGCAGTTCTTC. Residues: CASSTRGESSYNEQFF. Full variable domain (remainder filled in from reference TRBV13 and TRBJ2-1): AAGVIQSPRHLIKEKRETATLKCYPIPRHDTVYWYQQGPGQDPQFLISFYEKMQSDKGSIPDRFSAQQFSDYHSELNMSSLELGDSALYFCASSTRGESSYNEQFFGPGTRLTVL.

This clonotype showed up many times. The gene calls are TRBV5-1 and TRBJ1-2; TRBD1 matches at 7 bases. Germline V lookup: CDR1 SGHRS, CDR2 YFSETQ. V shed 4 bases, J shed 4 bases, and the junction held 13 bases outside the gene matches. There are 16 residues in the CDR3. The CDR3 here is CASSTGGTDATYGYTF. In nucleotides, the CDR3 is TGCGCCAGCAGCACCGGGGGGACAGATGCCACCTATGGCTACACCTTC.

This clonotype has a count of ten or more. V gene TRBV20-1 combines with J gene TRBJ2-1, with a possible D match to TRBD2 (6 bases). CDR1 is DFQATT, CDR2 SNEGSKA, per germline (reference sequence). This CDR3 contains 15 residues. Trimming took off 1 base at V and 3 bases at J, with 13 bases between the two ends. DNA for the CDR3: TGCAGTGCTAGAGGAAGGGACTGGCTCTACAATGAGCAGTTCTTC. Translated: CSARGRDWLYNEQFF.

J is TRBJ2-7 and V is TRBV19, with D maybe TRBD1 (6 bases). CDR1 is LNHDA and CDR2 is SQIVND in the germline V gene (reference sequence). This CDR3 has 14 residues. Trimming removed 1 base from V and 3 bases from J, with 10 bases in between. The CDR3 coding sequence is TGTGCCAGTAGTATAGGAGACAGGAGCTACGAGCAGTACTTC. As protein: CASSIGDRSYEQYF. Variable domain in full (rest from reference TRBV19 and TRBJ2-7): DGGITQSPKYLFRKEGQNVTLSCEQNLNHDAMYWYRQDPGQGLRLIYYSQIVNDFQKGDIAEGYSVSREKKESFPLTVTSAQKNPTAFYLCASSIGDRSYEQYFGPGTRLTVT.